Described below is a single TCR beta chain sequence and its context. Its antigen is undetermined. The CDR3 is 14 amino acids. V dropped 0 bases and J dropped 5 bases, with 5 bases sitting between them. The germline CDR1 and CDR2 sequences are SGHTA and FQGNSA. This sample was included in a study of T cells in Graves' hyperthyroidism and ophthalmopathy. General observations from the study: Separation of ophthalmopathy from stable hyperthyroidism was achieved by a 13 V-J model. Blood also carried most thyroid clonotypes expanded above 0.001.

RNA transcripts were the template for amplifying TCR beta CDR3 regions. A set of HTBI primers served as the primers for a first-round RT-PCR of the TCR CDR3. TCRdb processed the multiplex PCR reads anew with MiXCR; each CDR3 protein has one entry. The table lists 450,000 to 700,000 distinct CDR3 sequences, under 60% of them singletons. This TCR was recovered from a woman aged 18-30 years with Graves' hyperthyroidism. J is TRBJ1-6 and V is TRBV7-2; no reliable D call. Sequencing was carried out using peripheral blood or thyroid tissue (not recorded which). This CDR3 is CASSLATNNSPLHF. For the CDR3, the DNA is TGTGCCAGCAGCTTAGCGACTAATAATTCACCCCTCCACTTT.